Each of the 18 T cell receptor beta chains below was sequenced from the same sample in a study of a mutant IDH1 vaccine in newly diagnosed glioma. The antigens for these receptors are not known. Time point defined: week 11, during vaccination. Alongside topical imiquimod, each dose of vaccine comprised 300 ug of mutant IDH1 20-mer peptide. The data were produced by immunoSEQ multiplex PCR, yet TCRdb's version contains in-frame clones alone and is incomplete. The top ten clones hold just over 8% of a sample with roughly 25,000 clones, about 80% of them seen once. The sample was PBMCs, taken from a glioma patient whose treatment included an IDH1 peptide vaccine. The receptor source for this set is a man aged 35-49 years with glioma.

For the CDR3, the DNA is TGTGCCAGCAGCCCGATTGTGGCTAGTGAGCAGTACTTC. This gives the protein CASSPIVASEQYF. The V and J genes are TRBV6-6 and TRBJ2-7, with D unclear. From germline, CDR1 is MNHNY and CDR2 SVGAGI (reference sequence). CDR3 length: 13 amino acids. V was pared by 6 bases and J by 7 bases, with 16 bases between.

The chain carries TRBV27 and TRBJ1-5; a possible D gene is TRBD1 (5 bases). V was trimmed by 5 bases and J by 1 base, leaving 9 bases between them. The length of the CDR3 is 14 residues. Germline V lookup: CDR1 MNHEY, CDR2 SMNVEV (reference sequence). CDR3 DNA sequence: TGTGCCAGCAGTACCTACAGGAGCAATCAGCCCCAGCATTTT. Translating gives CASSTYRSNQPQHF.

This clone was observed a single time. The gene calls are TRBV6-1 and TRBJ1-5; weak D call: TRBD1 (5 bases). Trimming pared 2 bases from V and 7 bases from J, leaving 12 bases between. This CDR3 spans 14 amino acids. Germline CDR1 is MNHNS and CDR2 is SASEGT. CDR3 DNA: TGTGCCAGCAGTGAATTGAGGGGCAGGCAGCCCCAGCATTTT. Its translation is CASSELRGRQPQHF.

The chain joins TRBV10-1 to TRBJ2-5; D possibly matches TRBD1 or TRBD2 (6 bases each). This CDR3 comprises 16 residues. The V end was cut by 0 bases, the J end by 5 bases, with 16 bases between. CDR1 and CDR2 (germline): WNHNN, SYGVQD (reference sequence). The CDR3 is CASSESVMGGAETQYF. In DNA form, the CDR3 reads TGCGCCAGCAGTGAGTCAGTGATGGGGGGCGCGGAGACCCAGTACTTC.

The chain combines TRBV14 with TRBJ1-3, with 7 bases that match TRBD1. Trimming took 5 bases from V and 0 from J; bases not matched to a gene: 4. CDR3 length: 15 residues. Germline lookup yields CDR1 SGHDN and CDR2 FVKESK. CDR3 sequence reads: CASSRDSRSGNTIYF. Here the CDR3 DNA reads TGTGCCAGCAGCAGGGACAGCCGCTCTGGAAACACCATATATTTT. Full variable domain (remainder filled in from reference TRBV14 and TRBJ1-3): EAGVTQFPSHSVIEKGQTVTLRCDPISGHDNLYWYRRVMGKEIKFLLHFVKESKQDESGMPNNRFLAERTGGTYSTLKVQPAELEDSGVYFCASSRDSRSGNTIYFGEGSWLTVV.

This clone has more than one count but fewer than ten. The rearrangement joins TRBV30 to TRBJ1-1; D unclear. CDR1 and CDR2 (germline): GTSNPN, SVGIG (reference sequence). V was trimmed by 1 base and J by 3 bases, leaving 6 bases between them. The CDR3 consists of 12 residues. The CDR3, as DNA: TGTGCCTGGAGTGCTTGGGACACTGAAGCTTTCTTT. It is translated as CAWSAWDTEAFF. Looking up the rest from reference TRBV30 and TRBJ1-1 gives the full variable domain: SQTIHQWPATLVQPVGSPLSLECTVEGTSNPNLYWYRQAAGRGLQLLFYSVGIGQISSEVPQNLSASRPQDRQFILSSKKLLLSDSGFYLCAWSAWDTEAFFGQGTRLTVV.

The rearrangement uses TRBV6-6 and TRBJ1-5; D is uncertain. The CDR3 extends over 13 amino acids. Germline V CDR1 and CDR2: MNHNY, SVGAGI (reference sequence). Trimming removed 0 bases at V and 5 bases at J, with 5 bases between. CDR3 in DNA: TGTGCCAGCAGTTACTCGACGGATCAGCCCCAGCATTTT. It is translated as CASSYSTDQPQHF.

This clone was counted only a few times. The V gene is TRBV7-2, the J gene TRBJ1-2, with 9 bases lining up with TRBD1. The trim removed 4 bases at V and 13 bases at J, leaving 10 bases unmatched. Germline loops: CDR1 SGHTA, CDR2 FQGNSA. This CDR3 region has 13 residues. CDR3 in amino acids: CASSSPPGQGGTF. The DNA for the CDR3 is TGTGCCAGCAGCTCCCCCCCGGGACAGGGAGGCACCTTC.

This chain joins TRBV20-1 and TRBJ2-5; no clear D. Per the germline V gene, CDR1 is DFQATT and CDR2 is SNEGSKA (reference sequence). The V and J ends lost 4 bases and 1 base respectively, with 4 bases between them. The CDR3 has 11 residues. The DNA for the CDR3 is TGCAGTGCTATTATCCAAGAGACCCAGTACTTC. Translated, it gives CSAIIQETQYF.

This clone was seen only a few times. The CDR3 loop is CASSQGGGGWGEKLFF. CDR3 nucleotide sequence: TGCGCCAGCAGCCAAGGCGGAGGGGGCTGGGGTGAAAAACTGTTTTTT. The chain is built from TRBV4-3 and TRBJ1-4; 7 bases agree with TRBD1. CDR3 size: 16 residues. The V gene's germline CDR1 is LGHNA and CDR2 YSLEER. The trim removed 1 base at V and 7 bases at J, leaving 9 bases unmatched.

The chain employs TRBV28 and TRBJ2-7; the D gene could be TRBD1 or TRBD2 (5 bases each). This CDR3 has 14 amino acids. The germline CDR1 and CDR2 sequences are MDHEN and SYDVKM. Trimming took 6 bases from V and 2 from J, leaving 14 bases between them. DNA for the CDR3: TGTGCCAGCAGGGGACCCCCTGAGCCCTACGAGCAGTACTTC. Translating it yields CASRGPPEPYEQYF.

V gene TRBV2 combines with J gene TRBJ2-1; D not certain. This CDR3 region has 15 residues. Germline V gives CDR1 SNHLY, CDR2 FYNNEI. V was pared by 4 bases and J by 0 bases, with 10 bases between. The CDR3 DNA is TGTGCCAGCAGTGGAGCTTACAGCTCCTACAATGAGCAGTTCTTC. Its translation is CASSGAYSSYNEQFF.

The chain joins TRBV5-8 to TRBJ1-1, with TRBD1 as a possible D gene (6 bases). Per the germline V gene, CDR1 is SGHTS and CDR2 is YDEGEE. Trimming took off 3 bases at V and 0 bases at J, with 12 bases between the two ends. The CDR3 length is 15 residues. CDR3 DNA: TGTGCCAGCAGCTCACAGGGCAGGATGAACACTGAAGCTTTCTTT. Translation: CASSSQGRMNTEAFF.

This clone is a singleton in its sample. This chain joins TRBV15 and TRBJ2-1; 7 bases align to TRBD1. V shed 3 bases, J shed 6 bases, and the junction held 2 bases outside the gene matches. Per the germline V gene, CDR1 is LNHNV and CDR2 is YYDKDF (reference sequence). The CDR3 has 13 amino acids. The CDR3 sequence is CATSRGQINEQFF. CDR3 in DNA: TGTGCCACCAGCAGGGGACAGATCAATGAGCAGTTCTTC.

The V gene is TRBV7-2, the J gene TRBJ2-7; the match to TRBD2 covers 10 bases. The CDR3 spans 15 residues. V lost 5 bases and J lost 0; bases outside the gene matches: 4. Germline V gene data show CDR1 as SGHTA and CDR2 as FQGNSA. This chain's CDR3 is CASSRLAGDSYEQYF. Written as DNA, the CDR3 is TGTGCCAGCAGCCGGCTAGCGGGAGACTCCTACGAGCAGTACTTC. The full variable domain, its missing parts supplied by reference TRBV7-2 and TRBJ2-7, is GAGVSQSPSNKVTEKGKDVELRCDPISGHTALYWYRQSLGQGLEFLIYFQGNSAPDKSGLPSDRFSAERTGGSVSTLTIQRTQQEDSAVYLCASSRLAGDSYEQYFGPGTRLTVT.

The chain carries TRBV11-3 and TRBJ2-5; 9 bases match TRBD2. With V trimmed by 5 bases and J by 5 bases, 12 bases remained unmatched. The CDR3 contains 16 residues. The germline V gene encodes CDR1 SGHNT and CDR2 YENEEA. As DNA, the CDR3 is TGTGCCAGCAGCCGACCTCTAGCGGGAACAAGGGAGACCCAGTACTTC. It encodes CASSRPLAGTRETQYF.

J is TRBJ2-5 and V is TRBV5-1, with TRBD1 matching over 7 bases. Trimming cost V 4 bases and J 3 bases; bases outside gene matches: 6. The CDR3 sequence is 14 residues long. The germline V gene encodes CDR1 SGHRS and CDR2 YFSETQ. In DNA form, the CDR3 reads TGCGCCAGCAGCCACTTCACAGGGGAAGAGACCCAGTACTTC. It codes for CASSHFTGEETQYF. The whole variable domain, remainder taken from reference TRBV5-1 and TRBJ2-5, is KAGVTQTPRYLIKTRGQQVTLSCSPISGHRSVSWYQQTPGQGLQFLFEYFSETQRNKGNFPGRFSGRQFSNSRSEMNVSTLELGDSALYLCASSHFTGEETQYFGPGTRLLVL.

The J gene is TRBJ2-7, the V gene TRBV7-9; 7 positions match TRBD2. Trimming at V came to 11 bases and at J to 4 bases, leaving 11 bases not matched to a gene. The length of the CDR3 is 13 residues. The germline V gene encodes CDR1 SEHNR and CDR2 FQNEAQ (reference sequence). Here the CDR3 DNA reads TGTGCCGGGCAGCGGGGAGGAGGTTACGAGCAGTACTTC. Its translation: CAGQRGGGYEQYF. Supplemented by reference TRBV7-9 and TRBJ2-7, the full variable domain reads DTGVSQNPRHKITKRGQNVTFRCDPISEHNRLYWYRQTLGQGPEFLTYFQNEAQLEKSRLLSDRFSAERPKGSFSTLEIQRTEQGDSAMYLCAGQRGGGYEQYFGPGTRLTVT.